Listed below are T cell receptor beta chains from one sample, sequenced in a study of T cells in localized non-small cell lung cancer. Profiled with immunoSEQ multiplex PCR; TCRdb holds only in-frame clones, not every one. This repertoire shows tens of thousands of clones, 85% to 90% found once; its top ten account for around 4.5%. The specimen was peripheral blood, collected before any cancer treatment. These receptors all come from a man aged 35-75 years with stage I lung adenocarcinoma. Each CDR3 is given with its conserved first and last residue. Each record gives: D gene, clone size, V gene, CDR3 length, J gene, CDR3 DNA, CDR3 protein. A D gene is named only where the DNA matches it firmly. Size is omitted from some rows. Given values are once, few, many or a class for expanded clones.

>.|.|TRBV15|16|TRBJ1-5
TGTGCCACCAGCAGAGATCGGGCGGGCCTCAATCAGCCCCAGCATTTT
CATSRDRAGLNQPQHF
>.|.|TRBV4-1|14|TRBJ1-1
TGCGCCAGCAGCGAACCTTACGCAGGCACTGAAGCTTTCTTT
CASSEPYAGTEAFF
>TRBD1|.|TRBV10-3|15|TRBJ2-1
TGTGCCATCAGCCGGGACAGCGGCTCCTACAATGAGCAGTTCTTC
CAISRDSGSYNEQFF
>TRBD1|.|TRBV5-8|13|TRBJ1-1
TGTGCCAGCAGCTTGACAGGGGGGATAATTGCTTTCTTT
CASSLTGGIIAFF
>.|.|TRBV4-2|18|TRBJ2-7
TGTGCCAGCAGCCAAGCCCTATCCGGCGGGGGCGTCTCCTACGAGCAGTACTTC
CASSQALSGGGVSYEQYF
>TRBD1|.|TRBV11-2|14|TRBJ1-2
TGTGCCAGCAGCTGGGACAGGTTTACAGATGGCTACACCTTC
CASSWDRFTDGYTF
>TRBD1|once|TRBV5-5|19|TRBJ2-7
TGTGCCAGCAGCTTGAGAGGGGGCTACAGGGAGAGGAGCTCCTACGAGCAGTACTTC
CASSLRGGYRERSSYEQYF
>.|few|TRBV18|17|TRBJ1-5
TGTGCCAGCTCACCCCAGGGAGGGGTCAACCCCAATCAGCCCCAGCATTTT
CASSPQGGVNPNQPQHF
>TRBD1|.|TRBV11-1|14|TRBJ2-5
TGTGCCAGCATGCGGACAGGAGACCAAGAGACCCAGTACTTC
CASMRTGDQETQYF
>.|.|TRBV7-2|12|TRBJ1-3
TGTGCCAGCAGATCGCCGGGAAACACCATATATTTT
CASRSPGNTIYF
>.|few|TRBV19|14|TRBJ2-7
TGTGCCAGTAGTGACAGTCAGAGAGGGTACGAGCAGTACTTC
CASSDSQRGYEQYF
>TRBD1|.|TRBV25-1|14|TRBJ1-6
TGTGCCAGCAGGAGGGACAGCTATAATTCACCCCTCCACTTT
CASRRDSYNSPLHF
>TRBD2|.|TRBV5-1|18|TRBJ2-3
TGCGCCAGCAGCCCATCCACGACTAGCTTAATGCCTGCAGATACGCAGTATTTT
CASSPSTTSLMPADTQYF
>.|.|TRBV5-6|14|TRBJ2-7
TGTGCCAGCAGCTTGGGGAACAGTGCCTACGAGCAGTACTTC
CASSLGNSAYEQYF
>TRBD1|.|TRBV28|15|TRBJ2-5
TGTGCCAGCAGCCAGCCCGGGACAGGGGCAGGGACCCAGTACTTC
CASSQPGTGAGTQYF
>TRBD1|.|TRBV19|13|TRBJ1-1
TGTGCCAGTAGTATCATGGGGACAGTTGAAGCTTTCTTT
CASSIMGTVEAFF
>.|.|TRBV19|15|TRBJ1-5
TGTGCCAGTAGCTTAGTCGGGGATAGCAATCAGCCCCAGCATTTT
CASSLVGDSNQPQHF
>.|.|TRBV7-9|11|TRBJ2-7
TGTGCCACCGGCAATCCCTACGAGCAGTACTTC
CATGNPYEQYF
>.|.|TRBV9|13|TRBJ1-2
TGTGCCAGCACCCAGTGGGGGGACTATGGCTACACCTTC
CASTQWGDYGYTF
>.|.|TRBV7-2|13|TRBJ1-1
TGTGCCAGCAGCTTGACAGCCAACACTGAAGCTTTCTTT
CASSLTANTEAFF
>.|.|TRBV4-2|16|TRBJ2-6
TGTGCCAGCAGCCAGGGGCTGGGAGCTGGGGCCAACGTCCTGACTTTC
CASSQGLGAGANVLTF
>TRBD1|once|TRBV18|15|TRBJ1-3
TGTGCCAGCTCAGAACAGGGGAGCTCTGGAAACACCATATATTTT
CASSEQGSSGNTIYF
>.|.|TRBV5-8|15|TRBJ1-4
TGTGCCAGCAGCAACCGACCAGATAGGGGTGAAAAACTGTTTTTT
CASSNRPDRGEKLFF
>TRBD1|once|TRBV19|14|TRBJ1-1
TGTGCCAGCCGACAGGGTTGGGTGAACACTGAAGCTTTCTTT
CASRQGWVNTEAFF
>.|.|TRBV20-1|10|TRBJ2-7
TGCAGCAGGGCGCGCTACGAGCAGTACTTC
CSRARYEQYF
>.|.|TRBV18|13|TRBJ1-2
TGTGCCAGCTTATCGTTGGAGGGGTATGGCTACACCTTC
CASLSLEGYGYTF
>.|.|TRBV6-1|11|TRBJ2-7
TGTGCCAGCAGGGGTAATTGGGAGCAGTACTTC
CASRGNWEQYF
>TRBD1|.|TRBV14|17|TRBJ1-2
TGTGCCAGCAGCCCAGGGACAGGGGGCAACTTCGGCTATGGCTACACCTTC
CASSPGTGGNFGYGYTF
>.|.|TRBV20-1|9|TRBJ1-1
TGCAGTGCCCTCCCGGAAGCTTTCTTT
CSALPEAFF
>TRBD1|.|TRBV6-5|15|TRBJ2-5
TGTGCCAGCAGTTACCTGGGACAGGGAGGGGAGACCCAGTACTTC
CASSYLGQGGETQYF
>.|.|TRBV9|14|TRBJ2-7
TGTGCCAGCAGCGAGGGGGGATCCCCCTACGAGCAGTACTTC
CASSEGGSPYEQYF
>.|.|TRBV30|14|TRBJ1-5
TGTGCCTGGAGTGACCGGGCGTCGGGTCAGCCCCAGCATTTT
CAWSDRASGQPQHF
>.|.|TRBV6-4|15|TRBJ2-1
TGTGCCAGCACCCCAGGTCGCCCAGGGAGGTATGAGCAGTTCTTC
CASTPGRPGRYEQFF
>.|.|TRBV13|13|TRBJ2-7
TGTGCCAGCAGCTTTACAGGGACCCACGAGCAGTACTTC
CASSFTGTHEQYF
>.|once|TRBV15|16|TRBJ2-5
TGTGCCACCAGCAGAGATGAGGCAGGATTACAAGAGACCCAGTACTTC
CATSRDEAGLQETQYF